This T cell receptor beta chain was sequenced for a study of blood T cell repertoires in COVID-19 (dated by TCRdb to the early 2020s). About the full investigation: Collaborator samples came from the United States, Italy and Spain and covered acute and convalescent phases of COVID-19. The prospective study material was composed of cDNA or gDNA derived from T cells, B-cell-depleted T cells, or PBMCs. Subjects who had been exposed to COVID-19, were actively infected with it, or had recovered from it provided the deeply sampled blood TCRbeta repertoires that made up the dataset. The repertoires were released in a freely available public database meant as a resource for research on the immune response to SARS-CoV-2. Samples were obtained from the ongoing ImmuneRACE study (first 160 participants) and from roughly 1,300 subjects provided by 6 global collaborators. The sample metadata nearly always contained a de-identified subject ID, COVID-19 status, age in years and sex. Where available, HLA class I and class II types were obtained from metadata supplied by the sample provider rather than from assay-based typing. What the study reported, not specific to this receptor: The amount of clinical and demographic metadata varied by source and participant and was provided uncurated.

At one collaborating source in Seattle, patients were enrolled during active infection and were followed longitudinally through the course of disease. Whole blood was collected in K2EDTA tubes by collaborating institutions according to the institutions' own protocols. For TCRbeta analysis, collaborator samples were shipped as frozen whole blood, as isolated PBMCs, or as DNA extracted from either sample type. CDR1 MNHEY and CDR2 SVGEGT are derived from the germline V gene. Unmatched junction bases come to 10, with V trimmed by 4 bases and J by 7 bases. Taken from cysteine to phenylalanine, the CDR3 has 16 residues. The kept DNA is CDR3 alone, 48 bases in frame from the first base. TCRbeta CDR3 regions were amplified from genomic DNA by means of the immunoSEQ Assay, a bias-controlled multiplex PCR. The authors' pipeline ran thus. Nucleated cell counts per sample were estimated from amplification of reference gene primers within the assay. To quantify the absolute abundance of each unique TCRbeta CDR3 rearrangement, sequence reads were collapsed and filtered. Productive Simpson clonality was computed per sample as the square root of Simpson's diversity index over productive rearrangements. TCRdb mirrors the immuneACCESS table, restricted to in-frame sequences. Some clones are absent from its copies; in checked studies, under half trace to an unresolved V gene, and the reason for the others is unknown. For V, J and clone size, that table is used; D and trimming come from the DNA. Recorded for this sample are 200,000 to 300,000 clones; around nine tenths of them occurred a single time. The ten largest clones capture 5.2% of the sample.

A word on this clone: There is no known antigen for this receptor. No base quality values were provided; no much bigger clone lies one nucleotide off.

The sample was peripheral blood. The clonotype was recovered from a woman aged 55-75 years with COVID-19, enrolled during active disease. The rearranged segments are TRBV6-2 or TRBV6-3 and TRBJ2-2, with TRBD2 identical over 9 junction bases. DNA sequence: TGTGCCAGCAGTTTGATCAGCGGGAGGTCAGGCGGGGAGCTGTTTTTT. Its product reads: CASSLISGRSGGELFF.